This TCR beta chain was documented in a study of blood T cell repertoires in COVID-19. Study as a whole: Whether acute or convalescent, the COVID-19 samples came from the United States, Italy and Spain. From T cells, B-cell-depleted T cells, or PBMCs came the material, which was cDNA or gDNA.

The participants were between about 18 and 95 years old and came from about two dozen US areas. In the original workflow: Reference gene primers were amplified, and this amplification served to estimate nucleated cell counts. Method: immunoSEQ multiplex PCR; TCRdb's copy keeps in-frame clones and lacks some. V and J calls and clone size are those listed in that table; D and trimming were worked out from the DNA. The sample gives 380,000 or so clones, more than 70% of which show up once; 1% to 1.5% is in the top ten. This CDR3 has 15 residues. The V and J ends lost 4 bases and 5 bases respectively, with 18 bases between them. CDR1 SGHTA and CDR2 FQGNSA come from the germline V gene.

Sequenced sample: PBMCs or T cells enriched from blood (not recorded which). The rearrangement joins TRBV7-2 to TRBJ2-7, with D perhaps TRBD1 (6 bases). The clonotype originates from a man aged 25 to 40 who had recovered from COVID-19. CDR3 amino acids: CASSSQAAGVDEQYF. The CDR3 DNA is TGTGCCAGCAGCTCACAAGCCGCAGGGGTTGACGAGCAGTACTTC. Variable domain in full (rest from reference TRBV7-2 and TRBJ2-7): GAGVSQSPSNKVTEKGKDVELRCDPISGHTALYWYRQSLGQGLEFLIYFQGNSAPDKSGLPSDRFSAERTGGSVSTLTIQRTQQEDSAVYLCASSSQAAGVDEQYFGPGTRLTVT.